The sequence of this T cell receptor (beta chain) was determined in a study of blood T cell repertoires in COVID-19. Across the study: T cells, B-cell-depleted T cells, or PBMCs supplied cDNA or gDNA.

Only in-frame clones appear in the TCRdb table, and some are missing; sequencing was by immunoSEQ multiplex PCR. The profile shows roughly 140,000 clones, 88% of them singletons. CDR1 and CDR2 from the germline V gene are SGHTA and FQGTGA. The CDR3 is 15 amino acids. Trimming left V 5 bases short and J 12 bases short, with 26 bases between. This clone was counted many times. The specimen sequenced was peripheral blood. The chain employs TRBV7-3 and TRBJ2-7; D is perhaps TRBD2 (7 bases). This TCR was sampled from a man in his sixties or seventies with acute or convalescent COVID-19. CDR3 nucleotides: TGTGCCAGCAGCCCAGCGTCGGGGGGCCTCCGGACCCTGTACTTC. Translating it yields CASSPASGGLRTLYF.